This T cell receptor beta chain was documented in a study of beta chain features in type 1 diabetes. Study summary: Healthy donors resembled patients in age, gender and cell yields.

Sequenced material consisted of expressed TCRB transcripts (all of the isolated RNA was reverse transcribed). Profiled with immunoSEQ multiplex PCR; TCRdb holds only in-frame clones, not every one. The sample consists of tens of thousands of clones, 25% to 35% of them appearing once. This CDR3 spans 16 amino acids. Between the trimmed V and J ends, which lost 0 bases and 5 bases, there was a span of 15 bases. Germline lookup yields CDR1 SGHRS and CDR2 YFSETQ. Of note for this clone: Its antigen is not identified.

Study-wide findings and caveats: Significant though moderate, a shortening of TCRB CDR3s appeared in all four CD4+ subsets of Type 1 diabetes patients.

Sequencing input: stem cell memory CD4+ T cells from blood. The chain uses TRBV5-1 and TRBJ2-1, with D unclear. This TCR was sampled from a woman between 18 and 30 years old in good health. The CDR3 sequence is CASSLESVSPNNEQFF. CDR3 nucleotides: TGCGCCAGCAGCTTGGAGAGCGTAAGTCCAAACAATGAGCAGTTCTTC.